This T cell receptor beta chain appears in the sequencing data of a study of B cell selection in AIRE deficiency. With regard to this clone: What it recognizes is unknown.

Study-wide findings and caveats: Shared Treg sequences had shorter CDR3s, biased toward rearrangements with few non-templated insertions. Patient Tconv and Treg cells showed healthy-like TCRBV usage, CDR3 length, diversity. Of a few thousand shared Treg TCRbeta sequences, approximately 31% were healthy-only, approximately 9% patient-only. About 30.6% of healthy-shared Treg sequences were found among patient Tconv cells.

Measured with immunoSEQ multiplex PCR; TCRdb has only the in-frame clones, and not every one. The sample gives under 30,000 clones, nearly 98% of which show up once; roughly 0.22% is in the top ten. Conventional CD4 T cells were sorted as CD4+CD127+ cells. The material sequenced was conventional CD4+ T cells sorted from PBMCs. The TCR originated in a human donor with AIRE deficiency.

This chain's CDR3 is CASSLEGTGVEKLFF. The CDR3, as DNA: TGTGCCAGCAGCTTAGAAGGGACAGGGGTTGAAAAACTGTTTTTT. This chain uses TRBV7-8 with TRBJ1-4; 10 bases are a match to TRBD1. Germline lookup yields CDR1 SGHVS and CDR2 FQNEAQ. V lost 1 base to trimming and J lost 7 bases; unmatched junction nucleotides: 3. The CDR3 runs to 15 residues. Combining the CDR3 with reference TRBV7-8 and TRBJ1-4 gives the whole variable domain GAGVSQSPRYKVAKRGQDVALRCDPISGHVSLFWYQQALGQGPEFLTYFQNEAQLDKSGLPSDRFFAERPEGSVSTLKIQRTQQEDSAVYLCASSLEGTGVEKLFFGSGTQLSVL.